Presented here are 11 T cell receptor beta chains from one specimen sequenced in a study of blood T cell repertoires in COVID-19. Measured with immunoSEQ multiplex PCR; TCRdb has only the in-frame clones, and not every one. The table shows over 300,000 clones, with around 90% occurring only once. Source material: peripheral blood. The receptors were gathered from a man between 18 and 29 years old who had recovered from COVID-19.

This sequence joins TRBV10-3 and TRBJ1-3, with D unresolved. The CDR3 consists of 14 residues. Trimming shortened V by 4 bases and J by 0 bases, and 7 bases separated the two germline ends. Germline V gives CDR1 ENHRY, CDR2 SYGVKD. The CDR3 nucleotides read TGTGCCATCAGTGCAGGCCACTCTGGAAACACCATATATTTT. Protein: CAISAGHSGNTIYF.

The chain is built from TRBV27 and TRBJ2-5; tentative D call: TRBD1 (6 bases). Deletions cut 0 bases from V and 0 bases from J, with 8 bases between. Germline values: CDR1 MNHEY, CDR2 SMNVEV (reference sequence). This CDR3 has 15 amino acids. CDR3 nucleotide sequence: TGTGCCAGCAGTTTATCCCAGGGGTACCAAGAGACCCAGTACTTC. This sequence encodes CASSLSQGYQETQYF.

This chain connects TRBV5-1 to TRBJ1-1, with 8 nucleotides matching TRBD1. The CDR3 sequence is 16 residues long. Trimming removed 0 bases from V and 1 base from J; junction bases left unmatched: 5. Germline lookup yields CDR1 SGHRS and CDR2 YFSETQ. The CDR3: CASSLEAGTGNTEAFF. In DNA, the CDR3 is TGCGCCAGCAGCTTGGAGGCCGGGACAGGGAACACTGAAGCTTTCTTT.

V gene TRBV19 combines with J gene TRBJ2-3, with D possibly matching TRBD2 (6 bases). V lost 5 bases and J lost 3, with 15 bases in between. Germline lookup yields CDR1 LNHDA and CDR2 SQIVND (reference sequence). This CDR3 has 15 residues. The CDR3 is CASSPRLDSTDTQYF. The CDR3 nucleotides are TGTGCCAGTAGTCCTCGACTAGATTCGACAGATACGCAGTATTTT.

The J gene is TRBJ2-1, the V gene TRBV28; TRBD1 might be the D (5 bases). V was clipped by 4 bases and J by 5 bases, with 15 bases between them. The CDR3 is made up of 15 amino acids. Germline CDR1 is MDHEN and CDR2 is SYDVKM. The CDR3 protein is CASSSPGPTHNEQFF. CDR3 sequence (DNA): TGTGCCAGCAGTTCCCCAGGGCCCACCCACAATGAGCAGTTCTTC.

The V call is TRBV28, the J call TRBJ2-7, with TRBD1 matching 9 bases. Germline V gene sequence: CDR1 MDHEN, CDR2 SYDVKM. Trimming took 4 bases from V and 5 from J; bases not matched to a gene: 9. This CDR3 has 15 residues. The CDR3 is CASSSPGQGLHEQYF. CDR3 sequence (DNA): TGTGCCAGCAGTTCACCCGGACAGGGGCTCCACGAGCAGTACTTC.

This clone was seen more than once but under ten times. The chain couples TRBV5-1 to TRBJ1-1, with D possibly being TRBD1 (5 bases). Trimming stripped 4 bases from V and 5 bases from J, with 24 bases between. CDR1 is SGHRS and CDR2 is YFSETQ in the germline V gene. The CDR3 length is 17 residues. The CDR3 DNA sequence: TGCGCCAGCAGCCCGGACGGGACGGCTATACGGGGGACTGAAGCTTTCTTT. Protein: CASSPDGTAIRGTEAFF.

The chain recombines TRBV5-1 with TRBJ1-1; 8 positions agree with TRBD1. CDR3 length: 15 amino acids. J was trimmed by 2 bases and V by 4 bases; bases with no gene match: 7. Per the germline V gene, CDR1 is SGHRS and CDR2 is YFSETQ. The CDR3 coding sequence is TGCGCCAGCAGCGGCGGACAGGGACCTAACACTGAAGCTTTCTTT. As protein: CASSGGQGPNTEAFF.

The chain couples TRBV6-5 to TRBJ1-1; TRBD1 agrees at 7 bases. V was pared by 5 bases and J by 5 bases, with 2 bases of the junction left unmatched. Germline V gene lookup returns CDR1 MNHEY and CDR2 SVGAGI. This CDR3 comprises 12 residues. The CDR3 DNA follows: TGTGCCAGCAGTCCACAGGGGACTGAAGCTTTCTTT. Its protein product is CASSPQGTEAFF.

This chain connects TRBV27 to TRBJ2-7; D unclear. Germline loops: CDR1 MNHEY, CDR2 SMNVEV (reference sequence). The CDR3 covers 11 residues. V gave up 4 bases and J gave up 2 bases, with 3 bases separating them. The CDR3 sequence: CASSSAYEQYF. CDR3 coding DNA: TGTGCCAGCAGTTCCGCCTACGAGCAGTACTTC.

The chain uses TRBV6-5 and TRBJ2-7; weak D call: TRBD1 (5 bases). Germline CDR1 is MNHEY and CDR2 is SVGAGI. The CDR3 loop spans 12 amino acids. V lost 2 bases to trimming and J lost 5 bases, with 7 bases between them. The CDR3 loop reads CASSYPGNEQYF. CDR3 in DNA: TGTGCCAGCAGTTACCCAGGGAACGAGCAGTACTTC.